A selection of T cell receptor beta chains follows, all from one sample in a study of regulatory T cells in long-lasting Graves disease. TCRdb independently ran MiXCR on the multiplex PCR reads; one entry per CDR3 protein. The sample carries about half a million distinct CDR3 sequences, around 13% recorded once. The data also belong to a second study, concerning T cells in Graves' hyperthyroidism and ophthalmopathy.

Sample: peripheral blood mononuclear cells (PBMCs), taken at new diagnosis, from a patient treated with antithyroid drugs. The source of these receptors is a woman in her twenties or thirties with Graves disease. The CDR3 runs from the conserved cysteine through the conserved F or W. Fields, in order: D gene, V gene, clone size, J gene, CDR3 DNA, CDR3 protein. A D gene is named only where the DNA matches it firmly. A clone size is listed for some rows: how often the clone was seen (once, few, many), or a class if it is expanded.

>-|TRBV20-1|many|TRBJ1-1
TGCAGTGCCAAGGGCAGCCCGAACACTGAAGCTTTCTTT
CSAKGSPNTEAFF
>-|TRBV7-9|many|TRBJ2-1
TGTGCCAGCAGCTTGGGTCGTCGCTCCTACAATGAGCAGTTCTTC
CASSLGRRSYNEQFF
>-|TRBV29-1|many|TRBJ2-3
TGCAGCGTCCCCAATCCGGTGTCCCCCACAGATACGCAGTATTTT
CSVPNPVSPTDTQYF
>TRBD2|TRBV6-1|-|TRBJ2-2
TGTGCCAGCGGGGGACTAGCGGGCATCGGGGAGCTGTTTTTT
CASGGLAGIGELFF
>-|TRBV19|-|TRBJ1-2
TGTGCCAGTAGTATCGGGAACAGGGTATATGGCTACACCTTC
CASSIGNRVYGYTF
>-|TRBV29-1|many|TRBJ1-1
TGCAGCGTTTTTTCACGGGAAACTGAAGCTTTCTTT
CSVFSRETEAFF
>TRBD2|TRBV12-3/TRBV12-4|many|TRBJ2-1
TGTGCCAGCAGAGCTTCTAGCGGGGTGGTAAATGAGCAGTTCTTC
CASRASSGVVNEQFF
>-|TRBV5-1|few|TRBJ2-5
TGCGCCAGCAGCCTCCGCGAGGGCAATAAGTACTTC
CASSLREGNKYF
>-|TRBV15|many|TRBJ1-5
TGTGCCACCAGCAGAGCCCCAGGGGCTATTCAGCCCCAGCATTTT
CATSRAPGAIQPQHF
>-|TRBV6-2/TRBV6-3|few|TRBJ1-4
TGTGCCAGCAGTGTTCGTGGATCAGCGGAAAAACTGTTTTTT
CASSVRGSAEKLFF
>-|TRBV20-1|many|TRBJ1-5
TGCAGTGCCTCCGGGGCTTCCAATCAGCCCCAGCATTTT
CSASGASNQPQHF
>-|TRBV25-1|-|TRBJ2-1
TGTGCCAGCAGTGCCTTAACCTTATTTAGCGGTGAGCAGTTCTTC
CASSALTLFSGEQFF
>-|TRBV28|many|TRBJ2-7
TGTGCCAGCAGTCCGGTAGGCCCGTACGAGCAGTACTTC
CASSPVGPYEQYF
>-|TRBV6-1|many|TRBJ1-6
TGTGCCAGCAGCCCCGATTTCGAGGTCACCGCCAATTCACCCCTCCACTTT
CASSPDFEVTANSPLHF
>-|TRBV30|many|TRBJ2-7
TGTGCCTGGAGTGTGGACGAGTCCTACGAGCAGTACTTC
CAWSVDESYEQYF
>-|TRBV28|many|TRBJ2-7
TGTGCCAGCGGCTCCTCCTTCGAGCAGTACTTC
CASGSSFEQYF
>-|TRBV3-1|many|TRBJ1-1
TGTGCCAGCAGCCAAGGAGGGAGCACTGAAGCTTTCTTT
CASSQGGSTEAFF
>TRBD2|TRBV7-2|-|TRBJ2-3
TGTGCCAGCAGCGGCCAACTAGCGGGAGGGCCAGATACGCAGTATTTT
CASSGQLAGGPDTQYF
>-|TRBV4-3|many|TRBJ1-6
TGCGCCAGCAGCCAAGTTTGGGACATTGATGGCTATAATTCACCCCTCCACTTT
CASSQVWDIDGYNSPLHF
>-|TRBV19|many|TRBJ1-2
TGTGCCAGTAGTATAGACAGTTTTAACTATGGCTACACCTTC
CASSIDSFNYGYTF
>TRBD1|TRBV6-1|many|TRBJ1-4
TGTGCCAGCAGCCCCAGGGGGCTAAAAGTAAATGAAAAACTGTTTTTT
CASSPRGLKVNEKLFF
>TRBD1|TRBV28|many|TRBJ2-7
TGTGCCAGCGGGGACCGGGGTAGGGGGCATAACGAGCAGTACTTC
CASGDRGRGHNEQYF
>-|TRBV29-1|many|TRBJ2-7
TGCAGCGTTGAAGGGGTAGGGGACCGAAGCTCCTACGAGCAGTACTTC
CSVEGVGDRSSYEQYF
>TRBD2|TRBV27|many|TRBJ2-1
TGTGCCAGCAGCCTGGAGGCGGGGAGGGGTTACAATGAGCAGTTCTTC
CASSLEAGRGYNEQFF
>TRBD1|TRBV18|few|TRBJ1-1
TGTGCCAGCTCACCTACGTGGGACAGTCAGAACACTGAAGCTTTCTTT
CASSPTWDSQNTEAFF
>TRBD2|TRBV20-1|-|TRBJ2-2
TGCAGTGCCGCATCACTAGCGGGTAACACCGGGGAGCTGTTTTTT
CSAASLAGNTGELFF
>-|TRBV30|many|TRBJ1-1
TGTGCCTGGAGCCCAGACTCCGCCACTGAAGCTTTCTTT
CAWSPDSATEAFF
>-|TRBV6-1|many|TRBJ2-6
TGTGCCACCTACAGGGTATCTGGGGCCAACGTCCTGACTTTC
CATYRVSGANVLTF
>TRBD2|TRBV18|-|TRBJ2-1
TGTGCCAGCAGGACCACGACTAGCGGAGACAATGAGCAGTTCTTC
CASRTTTSGDNEQFF
>TRBD1|TRBV7-8|-|TRBJ1-1
TGTGCCAGCAGCTTCCGGAACAGGGGTATCATGAACACTGAAGCTTTCTTT
CASSFRNRGIMNTEAFF
>TRBD2|TRBV6-2/TRBV6-3|many|TRBJ2-7
TGTGCCAGCAGTTACTCGCCAGAAACTAGCGGGAGGGCCAACTACGAGCAGTACTTC
CASSYSPETSGRANYEQYF
>TRBD1|TRBV20-1|many|TRBJ1-1
TGCAGTGCTAGAAGTGGACAGGGGACAAACACTGAAGCTTTCTTT
CSARSGQGTNTEAFF
>TRBD2|TRBV20-1|many|TRBJ2-7
TGCAGTGCTAGAGATTTAGCGGGAGCCAAGTACGAGCAGTACTTC
CSARDLAGAKYEQYF
>TRBD2|TRBV4-2|-|TRBJ2-2
TGTGCCAGCAGCCAAGGTCCTAGCGGGAGGGCCAACACCGGGGAGCTGTTTTTT
CASSQGPSGRANTGELFF
>TRBD1|TRBV10-3|many|TRBJ2-3
TGTGCCATCAGTGACTCCGGGACAGGCGGGTATTTT
CAISDSGTGGYF
>-|TRBV9|few|TRBJ1-1
TGTGCCAGCAGCCCGCAGGGGAGTAGGAGGGCTGAAGCTTTCTTT
CASSPQGSRRAEAFF
>TRBD2|TRBV7-8|many|TRBJ2-2
TGTGCCAGCAGCCCGCTAGCGGGAGTCAGCGGGGAGCTGTTTTTT
CASSPLAGVSGELFF
>TRBD2|TRBV24-1|few|TRBJ2-1
TGTGCCACCAGTGACCCGGGACTAGCGGGAGAGCAGTTCTTC
CATSDPGLAGEQFF
>TRBD2|TRBV13|many|TRBJ2-7
TGTGCCAGCAGCTTAGCCCCCGGGAGGGGGTCCTACGAGCAGTACTTC
CASSLAPGRGSYEQYF
>TRBD2|TRBV6-1|many|TRBJ2-3
TGTGCCAGCAAGAGCGGGAGGGACTCAGATACGCAGTATTTT
CASKSGRDSDTQYF
>TRBD2|TRBV20-1|many|TRBJ2-1
TGCAGTGCTCTCGGACTAGACAGCAATGAGCAGTTCTTC
CSALGLDSNEQFF
>-|TRBV19|few|TRBJ2-6
TGTGCCAGTAGTATGTTCTCTGGGGCCAACGTCCTGACTTTC
CASSMFSGANVLTF
>-|TRBV19|-|TRBJ2-3
TGTGCCAGTAGTATGACGGCTCAGGAGACAGATACGCAGTATTTT
CASSMTAQETDTQYF
>TRBD1|TRBV19|-|TRBJ1-5
TGTGCCAATGGGATGACAGGGGGGGGTAAAAGGGTCAATCAGCCCCAGCATTTT
CANGMTGGGKRVNQPQHF
>TRBD2|TRBV6-5|few|TRBJ2-3
TGTGCCAGCAGTTACAGCGGGAGGGCCACAGATACGCAGTATTTT
CASSYSGRATDTQYF
>-|TRBV27|many|TRBJ2-6
TGTGCCAGCAGCCATGGAACCTCTGGGGCCAACGTCCTGACTTTC
CASSHGTSGANVLTF
>-|TRBV20-1|many|TRBJ2-2
TGCAGTGCTAGAGATCAGGGAAGATGGACCGGGGAGCTGTTTTTT
CSARDQGRWTGELFF
>-|TRBV10-1|few|TRBJ2-5
TGCGCCAGCAGTGACTGGTCAGAGAAAGAGACCCAGTACTTC
CASSDWSEKETQYF
>TRBD2|TRBV20-1|-|TRBJ2-5
TGCAGTGCTAGTAAACATACTAGCGGTCGCGGAGAGACCCAGTACTTC
CSASKHTSGRGETQYF